A single sample is the source of the 27 T cell receptor beta chains below, sequenced in a study of cytotoxic CD8 clonotypes in ibrutinib-treated CLL (dated by TCRdb to the early 2020s). What the time point label conveys for this sample: progressive disease on ibrutinib. Libraries were constructed by the immunoSEQ multiplex PCR assay. Drawn from immuneACCESS, this table holds only the in-frame rearrangements with V and J called that TCRdb kept. Clones are partly lost; checked studies trace under half to an unresolved V gene and leave the rest unexplained. This sample gives about 160,000 clones in total; about 88% of them show up just once. 3% to 3.5% of the sample goes to the ten largest clones. Specimen: PBMCs, collected at disease progression, from a patient treated with ibrutinib. These receptors were obtained from a human donor with chronic lymphocytic leukemia.

The chain's CDR3 is CASSPDWGYTF. CDR3 nucleotide sequence: TGTGCCAGCAGCCCGGATTGGGGCTACACCTTC. The chain uses TRBV6-1 and TRBJ1-2; D uncertain. The V end lost 6 bases, the J end lost 8 bases, and 10 bases lay between the germline ends. The V gene's germline CDR1 is MNHNS and CDR2 SASEGT. The CDR3 loop spans 11 amino acids.

This clone was counted a single time. The chain uses TRBV5-4 and TRBJ2-1; possibly TRBD2 for D (5 bases). Deletions cut 5 bases from V and 2 bases from J, with 14 bases between. This CDR3 is built from 15 residues. In germline, CDR1 is SGHNT, CDR2 YYREEE (reference sequence). This CDR3 reads CASRDLTLPYNEQFF. The CDR3 coding sequence is TGTGCCAGCAGGGACTTGACACTCCCCTACAATGAGCAGTTCTTC.

The chain joins TRBV2 to TRBJ2-7; 7 nucleotides match TRBD2. This CDR3 spans 15 amino acids. J lost 3 bases, V lost 1 base, and 6 bases had no gene match. Germline values: CDR1 SNHLY, CDR2 FYNNEI. The DNA for the CDR3 is TGTGCCAGCAGTGAAGTTGGGGCTAGCGGCTACGAGCAGTACTTC. It codes for CASSEVGASGYEQYF. Full variable domain (remainder filled in from reference TRBV2 and TRBJ2-7): EPEVTQTPSHQVTQMGQEVILRCVPISNHLYFYWYRQILGQKVEFLVSFYNNEISEKSEIFDDQFSVERPDGSNFTLKIRSTKLEDSAMYFCASSEVGASGYEQYFGPGTRLTVT.

The rearrangement uses TRBV10-3 and TRBJ2-1, with 11 bases fitting TRBD2. The CDR3 has 15 amino acids. V shed 3 bases, J shed 8 bases, and the junction held 6 bases outside the gene matches. Germline lookup yields CDR1 ENHRY and CDR2 SYGVKD. CDR3 region: CAISDLAGGSDEQFF. The CDR3 coding sequence is TGTGCCATCAGTGATCTAGCGGGAGGTTCAGATGAGCAGTTCTTC.

The genes are TRBV7-2 and TRBJ1-5; perhaps TRBD1 as D (6 bases). The V gene's germline CDR1 is SGHTA and CDR2 FQGNSA. CDR3 length equals 15 residues. Trimming took 6 bases from V and 3 from J, leaving 15 bases between them. CDR3 loop: CASSLRDRLNQPQHF. DNA for the CDR3: TGTGCCAGCAGTCTGCGCGACAGGCTCAATCAGCCCCAGCATTTT.

The CDR3 is CASSPPAGDRGSVRETQYF. In nucleotides, the CDR3 is TGTGCCAGCAGCCCCCCGGCCGGGGACAGGGGGTCCGTTCGGGAGACCCAGTACTTC. The chain links TRBV5-5 to TRBJ2-5, with 11 positions matching TRBD1. The V gene's germline CDR1 is SGHKS and CDR2 YYEKEE (reference sequence). The CDR3 runs to 19 residues. J gave up 5 bases and V 4 bases, and 19 bases lay outside the gene matches.

The chain carries TRBV19 and TRBJ1-5; a weak D match, TRBD1 (5 bases). This CDR3 region has 14 residues. In germline, CDR1 is LNHDA, CDR2 SQIVND (reference sequence). The germline V and J ends were trimmed by 3 bases and 4 bases, with 10 bases remaining between them. Written as DNA, the CDR3 is TGTGCCAGTAGTATGCCGGAGGGGAATCAGCCCCAGCATTTT. Protein sequence: CASSMPEGNQPQHF.

The chain couples TRBV7-3 to TRBJ1-5; D gene ambiguous. Germline values: CDR1 SGHTA, CDR2 FQGTGA. Trimming took off 1 base at V and 4 bases at J, with 14 bases between the two ends. There are 16 residues in the CDR3. As DNA, the CDR3 is TGTGCCAGCAGCTTAAACCCTATGGGGAATAATCAGCCCCAGCATTTT. Translation: CASSLNPMGNNQPQHF.

The chain links TRBV11-3 to TRBJ1-5; 7 nucleotides agree with TRBD1. Germline assignment: CDR1 SGHNT and CDR2 YENEEA. Trimming took 0 bases from V and 0 from J; bases not matched to a gene: 11. The CDR3 runs to 19 residues. CDR3 sequence: CASSLDPLPGQYSNQPQHF. As DNA, the CDR3 is TGTGCCAGCAGCTTAGATCCTCTCCCGGGACAGTATAGCAATCAGCCCCAGCATTTT.

This clone was seen just once. The rearrangement links TRBV5-5 to TRBJ1-5; D gene ambiguous. CDR1 is SGHKS, CDR2 YYEKEE, per germline (reference sequence). V was cut by 4 bases and J by 0 bases, with 14 bases left in between. CDR3 size: 16 residues. The CDR3, as DNA: TGTGCCAGCAGCCGTCGGGAGGACTATAGCAATCAGCCCCAGCATTTT. Protein product: CASSRREDYSNQPQHF.

This chain uses TRBV18 with TRBJ2-7; 9 bases match TRBD2. The V gene's germline CDR1 is KGHSH and CDR2 LQKENI. The V and J ends lost 8 bases and 3 bases, in that order; junction bases with no gene match: 8. This CDR3 spans 14 amino acids. CDR3 DNA sequence: TGTGCCAGCCAGACCGCGGGAGGGAACTACGAGCAGTACTTC. Encoded protein: CASQTAGGNYEQYF. Full variable domain (remainder filled in from reference TRBV18 and TRBJ2-7): NAGVMQNPRHLVRRRGQEARLRCSPMKGHSHVYWYRQLPEEGLKFMVYLQKENIIDESGMPKERFSAEFPKEGPSILRIQQVVRGDSAAYFCASQTAGGNYEQYFGPGTRLTVT.

The rearrangement uses TRBV5-1 and TRBJ2-2; possibly TRBD2 for D (5 bases). The germline V gene encodes CDR1 SGHRS and CDR2 YFSETQ. Trimming removed 4 bases from V and 4 bases from J, with 14 bases in between. The CDR3 consists of 15 residues. The chain's CDR3 is CASSRMSRGTGELFF. The DNA for the CDR3 is TGCGCCAGCAGCCGGATGAGCCGGGGCACCGGGGAGCTGTTTTTT.

This chain links TRBV4-2 with TRBJ1-2; D call uncertain. The CDR3 loop spans 13 amino acids. Germline V gives CDR1 LGHNA, CDR2 YNFKEQ. Trimming took 2 bases from V and 4 from J, leaving 8 bases between them. The CDR3 here is CASSQSGGYGYTF. As DNA, the CDR3 is TGTGCCAGCAGCCAATCAGGTGGCTATGGCTACACCTTC.

This sequence joins TRBV9 and TRBJ2-7; 9 bases are shared with TRBD1. From germline, CDR1 is SGDLS and CDR2 YYNGEE. The CDR3 is 16 residues long. Trimming at V came to 2 bases and at J to 5 bases, leaving 11 bases not matched to a gene. The CDR3 bases are TGTGCCAGCAGCGTCCTACCGGGACAGGGAGAAAACGAGCAGTACTTC. As protein: CASSVLPGQGENEQYF.

CDR3 in amino acids: CASSLPMGAGANVLTF. The CDR3 DNA reads as TGTGCCAGCAGCTTACCTATGGGGGCCGGGGCCAACGTCCTGACTTTC. The chain has TRBV7-3 and TRBJ2-6; D is possibly TRBD1 (6 bases). Germline assignment: CDR1 SGHTA and CDR2 FQGTGA. The CDR3 spans 16 residues. V dropped 2 bases and J dropped 4 bases, with 12 bases sitting between them.

The V and J genes are TRBV2 and TRBJ1-2; D gene unclear. V shed 5 bases and J shed 7 bases, with 14 bases lying between them. There are 13 residues in the CDR3. The germline V gene encodes CDR1 SNHLY and CDR2 FYNNEI. In DNA, the CDR3 is TGTGCCAGCAGTACGGGTTCTCGTATTGGCTACACCTTC. Translated, it gives CASSTGSRIGYTF.

This clone was seen a handful of times. The CDR3 coding sequence is TGCGCCAGCAGCCAAGATCGACGGACCACTGAAGCTTTCTTT. Translated: CASSQDRRTTEAFF. The chain recombines TRBV4-3 with TRBJ1-1; D uncertain. This CDR3 has 14 residues. V lost 0 bases, J lost 4 bases, and 9 bases lay in between. Germline V gene data show CDR1 as LGHNA and CDR2 as YSLEER.

V usage is TRBV7-6 and J usage is TRBJ2-5, with a tentative D call TRBD2 (5 bases). Per the germline V gene, CDR1 is SGHVS and CDR2 is FNYEAQ. This CDR3 comprises 13 residues. Trimming stripped 2 bases from V and 5 bases from J, with 9 bases between. DNA of the CDR3: TGTGCCAGCAGCTTATCTCCGGGGGAGACCCAGTACTTC. The encoded protein is CASSLSPGETQYF. Filled out from reference TRBV7-6 and TRBJ2-5, the complete variable domain reads GAGVSQSPRYKVTKRGQDVALRCDPISGHVSLYWYRQALGQGPEFLTYFNYEAQQDKSGLPNDRFSAERPEGSISTLTIQRTEQRDSAMYRCASSLSPGETQYFGPGTRLLVL.

The V gene is TRBV2, the J gene TRBJ2-5, with D unresolved. Germline assignment: CDR1 SNHLY and CDR2 FYNNEI. This CDR3 region has 13 residues. Trimming stripped 11 bases from V and 2 bases from J, with 15 bases between. The CDR3 DNA reads as TGTGCCGGACGAGAGCCCAAGCAAGAGACCCAGTACTTC. It is translated as CAGREPKQETQYF.

The chain recombines TRBV6-5 with TRBJ1-1; D perhaps matches TRBD1 (5 bases). This CDR3 is 11 amino acids long. V lost 11 bases and J lost 8, with 15 bases in between. The germline V gene encodes CDR1 MNHEY and CDR2 SVGAGI. CDR3 nucleotides: TGTGCCTGCTGGGGACGAACGGAAGCTTTCTTT. Protein: CACWGRTEAFF.

This clone was observed a single time. The V call is TRBV11-2, the J call TRBJ1-1; TRBD1 might be the D (5 bases). The CDR3 sequence is 15 residues long. With 4 bases removed from V and 4 bases from J, the gap between germline ends came to 16 bases. Germline CDR1 SGHAT, CDR2 FQNNGV. In DNA form, the CDR3 reads TGTGCCAGCAGCTCGACCCCCTTGAGGGGCACTGAAGCTTTCTTT. This sequence encodes CASSSTPLRGTEAFF.

This chain links TRBV5-1 with TRBJ1-1; the D is unclear. Trimming cost V 0 bases and J 9 bases, with 15 bases left between them. CDR1 is SGHRS and CDR2 is YFSETQ in the germline V gene. This CDR3 is 14 amino acids long. As DNA, the CDR3 is TGCGCCAGCAGCTTGGGGCAGACGCCTGCGAAAGCTTTCTTT. This sequence encodes CASSLGQTPAKAFF.

This chain uses TRBV18 with TRBJ2-7, with D tentatively TRBD1 or TRBD2 (7 bases each). The CDR3 loop spans 15 amino acids. With 3 bases removed from V and 2 bases from J, the gap between germline ends came to 14 bases. Germline V gene sequence: CDR1 KGHSH, CDR2 LQKENI. CDR3 residues: CASSPGGDRTYEQYF. DNA of the CDR3: TGTGCCAGCTCACCGGGGGGGGACAGAACCTACGAGCAGTACTTC. Based on the CDR3 plus reference TRBV18 and TRBJ2-7, the full variable domain is NAGVMQNPRHLVRRRGQEARLRCSPMKGHSHVYWYRQLPEEGLKFMVYLQKENIIDESGMPKERFSAEFPKEGPSILRIQQVVRGDSAAYFCASSPGGDRTYEQYFGPGTRLTVT.

The CDR3 DNA reads as TGCGCCAGCAGCCAAGATTGGGCACCGGGACTAGCGGGAGGATCCTACAATGAGCAGTTCTTC. Its protein product is CASSQDWAPGLAGGSYNEQFF. The rearrangement links TRBV4-1 to TRBJ2-1, with 15 bases lining up with TRBD2. Germline lookup yields CDR1 MGHRA and CDR2 YSYEKL. V lost 0 bases, J lost 1 base, and 10 bases stayed unmatched. This CDR3 region has 21 residues.

The chain is built from TRBV30 and TRBJ2-1; the match to TRBD2 covers 11 bases. CDR3 length: 15 amino acids. The junction had 7 bases not matched to a gene; V was cut back by 0 bases and J by 9 bases. Germline V lookup: CDR1 GTSNPN, CDR2 SVGIG (reference sequence). CDR3 region: CAWSVLLAGAGEQFF. The CDR3 coding sequence is TGTGCCTGGAGTGTACTACTAGCGGGAGCGGGTGAGCAGTTCTTC.

On this clone: An end of the junction differs from the germline gene, which may be a read error. The gene calls are TRBV5-5 and TRBJ2-7, with D hard to call. Germline loops: CDR1 SGHKS, CDR2 YYEKEE (reference sequence). This CDR3 region has 14 residues. The CDR3 coding sequence is TGTACCAGCAGCCCCTCGACTTACTGGGGCGAGCAGTACTTC. Translation gives CTSSPSTYWGEQYF. The variable domain in full, completed from reference TRBV5-5 and TRBJ2-7, reads DAGVTQSPTHLIKTRGQQVTLRCSPISGHKSVSWYQQVLGQGPQFIFQYYEKEERGRGNFPDRFSARQFPNYSSELNVNALLLGDSALYLCTSSPSTYWGEQYFGPGTRLTVT.

V and J are TRBV11-2 and TRBJ2-7, with 10 nucleotides matching TRBD2. This CDR3 contains 14 residues. With 4 bases clipped from V and 0 bases from J, the junction kept 0 bases outside the gene matches. Germline assignment: CDR1 SGHAT and CDR2 FQNNGV. CDR3 nucleotides: TGTGCCAGCAGCTGGACTAGCGGCTCCTACGAGCAGTACTTC. Protein product: CASSWTSGSYEQYF.